The T cell receptor (beta chain) under discussion was sequenced for a study of T cell clones after liver transplantation. Study summary: Samples came pre-transplant, pre-randomization before withdrawal, and post-randomization after withdrawal ended. Findings and limits, study-wide: Low donor cell numbers restricted donor-reactive repertoire measurement in a couple of subjects. In 5 of 8 subjects, circulating graft-donor-reactive CD4 TCRbeta sequences fell significantly after transplant.

A remark on this clone: Its antigen is unknown.

The CDR3 runs to 13 residues. Germline V gene sequence: CDR1 MNHNS, CDR2 SASEGT. The V and J ends lost 6 bases and 5 bases respectively, with 8 bases between them. Sequencing used immunoSEQ multiplex PCR; TCRdb keeps in-frame clones, though not all of them. The data contain some 120,000 clones, 90% of them singletons. The chain links TRBV6-1 to TRBJ1-6; D is unclear. The sequencing used CD4+ T cells from blood, collected 12 months after liver transplant. The receptor was isolated from a human patient who received a liver transplant. Some T cells may have originated in the graft donor. This chain's CDR3 is CASRGMHNSPLHF. Here the CDR3 DNA reads TGTGCCAGCAGGGGCATGCATAATTCACCCCTCCACTTT.